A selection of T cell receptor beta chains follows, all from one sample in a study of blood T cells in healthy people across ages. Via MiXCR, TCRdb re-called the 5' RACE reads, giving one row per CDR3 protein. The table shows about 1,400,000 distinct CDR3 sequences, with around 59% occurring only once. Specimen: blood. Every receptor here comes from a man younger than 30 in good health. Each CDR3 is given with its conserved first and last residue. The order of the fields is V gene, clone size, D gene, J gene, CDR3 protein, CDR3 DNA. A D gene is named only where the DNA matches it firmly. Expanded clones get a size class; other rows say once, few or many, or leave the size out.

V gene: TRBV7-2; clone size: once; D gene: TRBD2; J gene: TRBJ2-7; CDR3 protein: CASSPGGALHEQYF; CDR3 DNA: TGTGCCAGCAGCCCCGGGGGGGCTTTACACGAGCAGTACTTC
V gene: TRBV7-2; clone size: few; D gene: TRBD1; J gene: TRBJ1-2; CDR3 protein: CASSLEARTGGVYGYTF; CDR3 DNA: TGTGCCAGCAGCTTAGAGGCCCGGACAGGGGGCGTCTATGGCTACACCTTC
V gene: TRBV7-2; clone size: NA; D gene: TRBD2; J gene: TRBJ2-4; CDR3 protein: CASSHPGGRNQYF; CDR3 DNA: TGTGCCAGCAGCCACCCGGGGGGGCGGAATCAGTACTTC
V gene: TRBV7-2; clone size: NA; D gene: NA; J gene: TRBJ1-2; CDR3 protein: CASSRRTDDGYTF; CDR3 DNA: TGTGCCAGCAGCCGAAGGACAGACGATGGCTACACCTTC
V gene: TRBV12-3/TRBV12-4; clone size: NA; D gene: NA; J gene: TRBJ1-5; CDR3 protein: CASSFANQPQHF; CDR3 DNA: TGTGCCAGCAGTTTTGCGAATCAGCCCCAGCATTTT
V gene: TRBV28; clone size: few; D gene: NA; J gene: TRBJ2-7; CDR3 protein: CASHQTVYEQYF; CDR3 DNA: TGTGCCAGCCACCAGACAGTCTACGAGCAGTACTTC
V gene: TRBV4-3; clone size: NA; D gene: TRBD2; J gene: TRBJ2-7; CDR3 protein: CASSPGGASGKKRSSYEQYF; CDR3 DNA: TGCGCCAGCAGCCCCGGAGGGGCTAGCGGAAAAAAAAGGAGCTCCTACGAGCAGTACTTC
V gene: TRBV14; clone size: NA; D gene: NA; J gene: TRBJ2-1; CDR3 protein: CASSQGGTAEQFF; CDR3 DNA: TGTGCCAGCAGCCAGGGAGGGACAGCTGAGCAGTTCTTC
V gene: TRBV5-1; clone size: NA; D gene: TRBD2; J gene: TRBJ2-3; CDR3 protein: CASTSGAGGSDTQYF; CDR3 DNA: TGCGCCAGCACCTCGGGAGCGGGGGGCTCAGATACGCAGTATTTT
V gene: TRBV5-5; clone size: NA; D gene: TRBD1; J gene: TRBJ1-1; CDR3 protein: CASSLVGQGARDTEAFF; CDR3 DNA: TGTGCCAGCAGCTTGGTCGGGCAGGGGGCTCGGGACACTGAAGCTTTCTTT
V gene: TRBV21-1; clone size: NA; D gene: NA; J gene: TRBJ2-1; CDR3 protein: CASSKRDTQNFSLNGQFF; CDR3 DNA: TGTGCCAGCAGCAAGCGGGACACCCAAAACTTCTCCTTAAATGGGCAGTTCTTC
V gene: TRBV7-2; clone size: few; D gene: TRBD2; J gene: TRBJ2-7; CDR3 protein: CASSPSGRSPYEQYF; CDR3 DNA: TGTGCCAGCAGCCCTAGCGGGAGGAGCCCCTACGAGCAGTACTTC
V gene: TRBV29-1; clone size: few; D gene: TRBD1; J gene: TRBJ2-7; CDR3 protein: CSVQDRSYEQYF; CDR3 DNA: TGCAGCGTTCAGGACAGGTCCTACGAGCAGTACTTC
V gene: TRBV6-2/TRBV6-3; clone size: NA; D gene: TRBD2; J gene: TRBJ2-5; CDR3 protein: CACRASGGAEEQYF; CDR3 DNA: TGTGCCTGCAGGGCTAGCGGGGGGGCTGAAGAGCAGTACTTC
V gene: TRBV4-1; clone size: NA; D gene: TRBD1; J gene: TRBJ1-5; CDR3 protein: CASSQKTGNSNQPQHF; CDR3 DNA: TGCGCCAGCAGCCAGAAGACAGGGAATAGCAATCAGCCCCAGCATTTT
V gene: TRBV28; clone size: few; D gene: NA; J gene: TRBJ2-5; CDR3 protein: CASSLIPRGLETQYF; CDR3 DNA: TGTGCCAGCAGTTTAATTCCCAGGGGTCTGGAGACCCAGTACTTC
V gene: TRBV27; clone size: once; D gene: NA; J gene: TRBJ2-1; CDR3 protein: CASSRLSYDEQFF; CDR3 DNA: TGTGCCAGCAGCCGCCTTTCTTACGATGAGCAGTTCTTC
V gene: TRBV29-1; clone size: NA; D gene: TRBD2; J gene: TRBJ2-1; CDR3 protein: CSVETGRREVYEQFF; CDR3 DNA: TGCAGCGTCGAAACCGGACGGCGGGAGGTGTATGAGCAGTTCTTC
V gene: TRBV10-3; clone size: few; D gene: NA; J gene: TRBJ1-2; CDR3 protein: CAIRDGDYGYTF; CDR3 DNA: TGTGCCATCAGGGACGGTGACTATGGCTACACCTTC
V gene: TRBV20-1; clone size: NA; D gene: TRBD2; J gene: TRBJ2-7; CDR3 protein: CSAREGRASGRYEQYF; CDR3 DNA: TGCAGTGCTAGAGAGGGCAGGGCTAGCGGGAGGTACGAGCAGTACTTC
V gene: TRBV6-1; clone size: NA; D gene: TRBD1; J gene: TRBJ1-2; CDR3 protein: CASSPTTGGGFLHGFNYGYTF; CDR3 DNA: TGTGCCAGCAGCCCCACGACAGGGGGGGGATTTTTACACGGATTTAACTATGGCTACACCTTC
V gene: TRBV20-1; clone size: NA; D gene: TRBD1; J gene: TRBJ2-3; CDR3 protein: CSAPDRASLGTDTQYF; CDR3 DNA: TGCAGTGCCCCGGACAGGGCGTCTCTTGGCACAGATACGCAGTATTTT
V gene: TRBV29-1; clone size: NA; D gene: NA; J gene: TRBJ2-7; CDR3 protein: CSVEAPWGGYEQYF; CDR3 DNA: TGCAGCGTTGAAGCGCCCTGGGGCGGTTACGAGCAGTACTTC
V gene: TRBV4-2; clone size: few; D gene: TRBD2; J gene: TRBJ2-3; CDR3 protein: CASSQGNSGGAPTDTQYF; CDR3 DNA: TGTGCCAGCAGCCAAGGAAATAGCGGGGGGGCCCCCACAGATACGCAGTATTTT
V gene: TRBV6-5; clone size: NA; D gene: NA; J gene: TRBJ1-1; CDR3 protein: CASSYTGAYTEAFF; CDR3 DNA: TGTGCCAGCAGTTACACCGGGGCCTACACTGAAGCTTTCTTT
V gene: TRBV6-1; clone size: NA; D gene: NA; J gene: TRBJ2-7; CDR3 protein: CASRDLGRDEQYF; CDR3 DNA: TGTGCCAGCAGGGACCTGGGACGGGACGAGCAGTACTTC
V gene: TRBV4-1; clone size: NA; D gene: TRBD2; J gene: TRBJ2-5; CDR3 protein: CASSQEIAGRQETQYF; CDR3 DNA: TGCGCCAGCAGCCAAGAGATAGCGGGGAGACAAGAGACCCAGTACTTC
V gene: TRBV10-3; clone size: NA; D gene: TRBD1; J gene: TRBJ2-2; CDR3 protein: CAISVPRGTGNTGELFF; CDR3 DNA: TGTGCCATCAGTGTACCTCGGGGGACAGGGAACACCGGGGAGCTGTTTTTT
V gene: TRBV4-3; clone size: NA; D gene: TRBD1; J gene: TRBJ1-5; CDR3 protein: CASSQDSWTGGFGVQHF; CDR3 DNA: TGCGCCAGCAGCCAAGATTCCTGGACAGGCGGTTTTGGTGTCCAGCATTTT
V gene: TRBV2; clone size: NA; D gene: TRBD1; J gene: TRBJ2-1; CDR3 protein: CATASPGQSYNEQFF; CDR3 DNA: TGTGCCACCGCGAGTCCGGGACAGTCCTACAATGAGCAGTTCTTC
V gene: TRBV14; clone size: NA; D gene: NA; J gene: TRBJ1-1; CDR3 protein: CASSHMVGTEAFF; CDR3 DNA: TGTGCCAGCAGCCATATGGTAGGCACTGAAGCTTTCTTT
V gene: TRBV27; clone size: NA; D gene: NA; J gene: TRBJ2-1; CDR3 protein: CASRLGQVNEQFF; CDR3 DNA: TGTGCCAGCAGGCTAGGGCAGGTAAATGAGCAGTTCTTC
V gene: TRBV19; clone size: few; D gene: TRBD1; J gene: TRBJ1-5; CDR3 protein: CASRGQSNQPQHF; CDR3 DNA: TGTGCCAGTAGGGGACAGAGCAATCAGCCCCAGCATTTT
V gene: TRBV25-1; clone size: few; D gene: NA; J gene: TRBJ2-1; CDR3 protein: CASSDGSYNEQFF; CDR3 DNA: TGTGCCAGCAGTGACGGCAGTTACAATGAGCAGTTCTTC
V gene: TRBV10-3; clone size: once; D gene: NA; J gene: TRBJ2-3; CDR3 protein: CAIREGLGGSTDTQYF; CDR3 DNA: TGTGCCATCCGTGAGGGGCTCGGGGGAAGCACAGATACGCAGTATTTT
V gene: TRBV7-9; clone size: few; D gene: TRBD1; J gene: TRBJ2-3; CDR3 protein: CASSSRTGEDTQYF; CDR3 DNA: TGTGCCAGCAGCTCCCGGACAGGGGAAGATACGCAGTATTTT
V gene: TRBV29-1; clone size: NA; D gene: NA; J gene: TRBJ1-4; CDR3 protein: CSAEEGNEKLFF; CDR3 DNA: TGCAGCGCCGAGGAGGGTAATGAAAAACTGTTTTTT
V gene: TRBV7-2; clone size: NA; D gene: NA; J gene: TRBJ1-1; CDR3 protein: CASSLEGPPRTEAFF; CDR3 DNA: TGTGCCAGCAGCTTGGAGGGACCCCCCCGGACTGAAGCTTTCTTT
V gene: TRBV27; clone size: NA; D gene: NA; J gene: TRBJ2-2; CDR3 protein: CASSFPTGELFF; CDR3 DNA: TGTGCCAGCAGTTTCCCCACCGGGGAGCTGTTTTTT
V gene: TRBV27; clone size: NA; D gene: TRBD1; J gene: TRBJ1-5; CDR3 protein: CASSFVGTGNNQPQHF; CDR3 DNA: TGTGCCAGCAGTTTTGTCGGGACAGGGAACAATCAGCCCCAGCATTTT
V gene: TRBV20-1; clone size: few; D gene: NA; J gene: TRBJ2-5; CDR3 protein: CSARDRPELQETQYF; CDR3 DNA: TGCAGTGCTAGAGATCGTCCTGAACTTCAAGAGACCCAGTACTTC
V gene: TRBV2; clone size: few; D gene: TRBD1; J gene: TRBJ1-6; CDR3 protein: CASGDRTGNGYSPLHF; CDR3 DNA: TGTGCCAGCGGGGATCGGACAGGGAATGGGTATTCACCCCTCCACTTT
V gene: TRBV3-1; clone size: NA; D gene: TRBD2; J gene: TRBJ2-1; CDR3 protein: CASSQATSGGALINEQFF; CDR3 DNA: TGTGCCAGCAGCCAAGCAACTAGCGGGGGGGCTTTAATAAATGAGCAGTTCTTC
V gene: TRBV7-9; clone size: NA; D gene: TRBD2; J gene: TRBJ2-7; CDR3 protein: CASSLRSTSERAYEQYF; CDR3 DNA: TGTGCCAGCAGCTTAAGATCCACTAGCGAGCGGGCCTACGAGCAGTACTTC
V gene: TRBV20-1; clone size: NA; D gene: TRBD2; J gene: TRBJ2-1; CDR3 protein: CSAERDSYNEQFF; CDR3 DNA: TGCAGTGCAGAGCGGGATTCCTACAATGAGCAGTTCTTC
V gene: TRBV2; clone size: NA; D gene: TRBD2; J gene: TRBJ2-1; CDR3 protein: CASRIAGGPHNERFF; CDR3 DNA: TGTGCCAGCAGGATAGCGGGAGGCCCACACAATGAGCGGTTCTTC
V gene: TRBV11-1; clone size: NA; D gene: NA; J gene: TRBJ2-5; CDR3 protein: CASRGQASGETQYF; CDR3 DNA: TGTGCCAGCAGGGGACAAGCATCAGGAGAGACCCAGTACTTC